The 32 T cell receptor beta chains presented below share a single source sample, sequenced in a study of cytotoxic CD8 clonotypes in ibrutinib-treated CLL. Some clones are missing from TCRdb's copy, which holds only in-frame ones; the method was immunoSEQ multiplex PCR. The top ten clones hold around 6% of a sample with fewer than 300,000 clones, about 72% of them seen once. Specimen: PBMCs, collected at disease progression, from a patient treated with ibrutinib. The receptor set was obtained from a human donor with chronic lymphocytic leukemia.

The rearrangement links TRBV10-2 to TRBJ2-4; D is ambiguous. V lost 10 bases and J 6 bases, leaving 10 bases between the germline ends. Germline loops: CDR1 WSHSY, CDR2 SAAADI. There are 11 residues in the CDR3. The CDR3, as DNA: TGCGCCACCCGGTCTGGAAACATTCAGTACTTC. Translating gives CATRSGNIQYF.

The V call is TRBV4-1, the J call TRBJ2-7; tentative D call: TRBD1 (5 bases). CDR3 length equals 14 residues. V lost 3 bases and J lost 0, with 9 bases in between. Germline V gene lookup returns CDR1 MGHRA and CDR2 YSYEKL. CDR3 sequence: CASSHTGHSYEQYF. The DNA of the CDR3 is TGCGCCAGCAGCCACACAGGTCACTCCTACGAGCAGTACTTC.

This chain joins TRBV6-1 and TRBJ1-5; D gene ambiguous. The V and J ends lost 6 bases and 0 bases respectively, with 9 bases between them. CDR1 is MNHNS, CDR2 SASEGT, per germline. The CDR3 is made up of 14 amino acids. The CDR3 DNA sequence: TGTGCCAGCAGGACGGAAAATAGCAATCAGCCCCAGCATTTT. The encoded protein is CASRTENSNQPQHF.

V usage is TRBV19 and J usage is TRBJ2-1; weak D call: TRBD2 (5 bases). This CDR3 has 15 residues. The germline V gene has CDR1 LNHDA and CDR2 SQIVND (reference sequence). V shed 9 bases and J shed 6 bases, with 21 bases lying between them. The CDR3 here is CASTPSGEWGNEQFF. The CDR3, as DNA: TGTGCCAGCACCCCTTCCGGGGAGTGGGGCAATGAGCAGTTCTTC.

The chain recombines TRBV27 with TRBJ2-1; 13 positions agree with TRBD2. The CDR3 spans 16 residues. The V and J ends lost 0 bases and 7 bases, in that order; junction bases with no gene match: 3. Germline V gives CDR1 MNHEY, CDR2 SMNVEV (reference sequence). The CDR3 here is CASSLSLAGGPNEQFF. The CDR3 nucleotides are TGTGCCAGCAGTTTATCACTAGCGGGGGGGCCTAATGAGCAGTTCTTC.

The J gene is TRBJ1-2, the V gene TRBV14; D call uncertain. This CDR3 has 15 residues. Germline V CDR1 and CDR2: SGHDN, FVKESK. V was pared by 1 base and J by 8 bases, with 17 bases between. CDR3 protein: CASSQARGSIKGYTF. As DNA, the CDR3 is TGTGCCAGCAGCCAAGCTCGGGGATCGATTAAGGGCTACACCTTC.

With regard to this clone: This sample also contains other DNA sequences that code for the same CDR3. The J gene is TRBJ2-7, the V gene TRBV27; 9 bases are a match to TRBD1. Germline CDR1 reads MNHEY; CDR2 reads SMNVEV (reference sequence). The CDR3 extends over 14 amino acids. V lost 3 bases, J lost 2 bases, and 2 bases stayed unmatched. The CDR3, as DNA: TGTGCCAGCAGTTTGACAGGGGGGGCCTACGAGCAGTACTTC. Translating gives CASSLTGGAYEQYF.

CDR3 coding DNA: TGCGCCAGCAGTGAGCCCAGGGGGACTAGCGGACGGGCAGATACGCAGTATTTT. Its translation: CASSEPRGTSGRADTQYF. V is TRBV10-1 and J is TRBJ2-3; 11 nucleotides match TRBD2. V lost 2 bases to trimming and J lost 4 bases; unmatched junction nucleotides: 11. This CDR3 has 18 amino acids. The germline CDR1 and CDR2 sequences are WNHNN and SYGVQD (reference sequence).

This chain joins TRBV5-6 and TRBJ1-2; TRBD1 might be the D (5 bases). Trimming removed 4 bases at V and 3 bases at J, with 13 bases between. The CDR3 is made up of 14 amino acids. Germline CDR1 reads SGHDT; CDR2 reads YYEEEE. CDR3 DNA: TGTGCCAGCAGCCCGGAGGGACTTTACTATGGCTACACCTTC. Translation: CASSPEGLYYGYTF.

V and J are TRBV5-1 and TRBJ2-7, with D tentatively TRBD1 or TRBD2 (5 bases each). Germline V gene lookup returns CDR1 SGHRS and CDR2 YFSETQ. The CDR3 extends over 13 amino acids. Trimming took off 0 bases at V and 9 bases at J, with 13 bases between the two ends. In DNA form, the CDR3 reads TGCGCCAGCAGCTTGGACCGGGACCTAAGGCAGTACTTC. Translating gives CASSLDRDLRQYF.

The DNA of the CDR3 is TGTGCCGTACGGGACTCCTATAATTCACCCCTCCACTTT. Translation gives CAVRDSYNSPLHF. V gene TRBV15 combines with J gene TRBJ1-6; D call uncertain. V shed 11 bases and J shed 0 bases, with 8 bases lying between them. This CDR3 spans 13 amino acids. CDR1 and CDR2 (germline): LNHNV, YYDKDF (reference sequence).

The chain uses TRBV14 and TRBJ2-3, with 7 bases aligning to TRBD1. This CDR3 contains 15 residues. V lost 2 bases, J lost 5 bases, and 7 bases stayed unmatched. Germline CDR1 SGHDN, CDR2 FVKESK. The CDR3 loop reads CASSQRGQMQDTQYF. CDR3 coding DNA: TGTGCCAGCAGCCAAAGGGGGCAGATGCAAGATACGCAGTATTTT.

The chain couples TRBV9 to TRBJ1-2; D may be TRBD1 (6 bases). V gave up 0 bases and J gave up 4 bases, with 13 bases separating them. This CDR3 is 15 amino acids long. Germline V gives CDR1 SGDLS, CDR2 YYNGEE. The CDR3 protein is CASSVDPGVLYGYTF. The CDR3 DNA reads TGTGCCAGCAGCGTAGATCCAGGGGTCCTCTATGGCTACACCTTC.

The genes are TRBV5-1 and TRBJ1-1; D not certain. Trimming left V 4 bases short and J 5 bases short, with 9 bases between. Germline CDR1 reads SGHRS; CDR2 reads YFSETQ. CDR3 length: 12 residues. The CDR3 loop is CASSAGRTEAFF. The CDR3 DNA follows: TGCGCCAGCAGCGCTGGGAGGACTGAAGCTTTCTTT.

The chain uses TRBV27 and TRBJ2-3; 7 nucleotides match TRBD2. V lost 2 bases and J lost 13; bases outside the gene matches: 9. CDR1 and CDR2 from the germline V gene are MNHEY and SMNVEV (reference sequence). The CDR3 consists of 13 residues. The CDR3 region has the DNA TGTGCCAGCAGTTTAGGTCCTGGACTAGATAAGTATTTT. Translating gives CASSLGPGLDKYF.

The V gene is TRBV14, the J gene TRBJ1-2; D might be TRBD1 (6 bases). V gave up 4 bases and J gave up 7 bases, with 16 bases separating them. Germline loops: CDR1 SGHDN, CDR2 FVKESK. CDR3 size: 14 residues. CDR3 nucleotides: TGTGCCAGCAGCCGGACAGTTTGGGGTAGTGGCTACACCTTC. It yields the protein CASSRTVWGSGYTF.

The genes are TRBV19 and TRBJ1-5; tentatively, D is TRBD1 (6 bases). There are 17 residues in the CDR3. Germline V CDR1 and CDR2: LNHDA, SQIVND (reference sequence). Deletions cut 0 bases from V and 2 bases from J, with 14 bases between. Written as DNA, the CDR3 is TGTGCCAGTAGTATAGACGGGGGGCGCGTGGGCAATCAGCCCCAGCATTTT. Its translation: CASSIDGGRVGNQPQHF.

The V call is TRBV5-1, the J call TRBJ2-7; D possibly matches TRBD1 or TRBD2 (5 bases each). The germline gives CDR1 SGHRS, CDR2 YFSETQ. V gave up 2 bases and J gave up 7 bases, with 25 bases separating them. The CDR3 runs 17 residues. In DNA form, the CDR3 reads TGCGCCAGCAGCTTACGCCCCCCTGGGGACCCGTCGGGAGAGCAGTACTTC. Translating gives CASSLRPPGDPSGEQYF.

DNA of the CDR3: TGTGCCAGCAGCGTTTCTAGGGATGCCGGAAACACCATATATTTT. Translating gives CASSVSRDAGNTIYF. The genes are TRBV9 and TRBJ1-3, with no clear D. The CDR3 spans 15 residues. Germline values: CDR1 SGDLS, CDR2 YYNGEE. Trimming left V 2 bases short and J 4 bases short, with 13 bases between.

The V gene is TRBV19, the J gene TRBJ1-5; D remains unclear. Germline V gene data show CDR1 as LNHDA and CDR2 as SQIVND (reference sequence). V lost 3 bases and J lost 3, with 9 bases in between. The CDR3 sequence is 14 residues long. CDR3 residues: CASSIPRINQPQHF. The CDR3 DNA reads TGTGCCAGTAGTATCCCCCGGATCAATCAGCCCCAGCATTTT.

This clone was found once. The chain employs TRBV2 and TRBJ1-1, with TRBD1 matching 7 bases. The CDR3 covers 14 residues. The germline V gene encodes CDR1 SNHLY and CDR2 FYNNEI. Trimming took 6 bases from V and 1 from J; bases not matched to a gene: 5. The CDR3: CASRTQGKNTEAFF. CDR3 nucleotide sequence: TGTGCCAGCAGGACACAGGGGAAGAACACTGAAGCTTTCTTT.

The CDR3 DNA is TGTGCCACCAGCAGAGATCGGGGCCGGGGGGCCTACGAGCAGTACTTC. Protein product: CATSRDRGRGAYEQYF. The chain links TRBV15 to TRBJ2-7, with TRBD2 matching 7 bases. Germline values: CDR1 LNHNV, CDR2 YYDKDF (reference sequence). V lost 0 bases and J lost 2; bases outside the gene matches: 7. The CDR3 has 16 residues.

The chain couples TRBV10-2 to TRBJ1-1; TRBD1 is a possible D gene (6 bases). Looked up from germline, CDR1 is WSHSY and CDR2 is SAAADI. Trimming took 3 bases from V and 3 from J, leaving 14 bases between them. There are 15 residues in the CDR3. The CDR3: CASSDMAGEYTEAFF. Here the CDR3 DNA reads TGCGCCAGCAGTGATATGGCAGGGGAATACACTGAAGCTTTCTTT.

The V and J genes are TRBV2 and TRBJ2-3, with D possibly matching TRBD2 (5 bases). Trimming cost V 8 bases and J 2 bases, with 14 bases left between them. Germline values: CDR1 SNHLY, CDR2 FYNNEI. CDR3 length equals 14 residues. The CDR3 coding sequence is TGTGCCAGCCCCGGACTCTCCTTCACAGATACGCAGTATTTT. It codes for CASPGLSFTDTQYF.

The chain links TRBV27 to TRBJ2-7; TRBD1 matches at 11 bases. This CDR3 contains 16 residues. The germline V gene encodes CDR1 MNHEY and CDR2 SMNVEV (reference sequence). With V trimmed by 6 bases and J by 4 bases, 11 bases remained unmatched. CDR3 sequence: CASSAPSGTGGYEQYF. The CDR3, as DNA: TGTGCCAGCAGCGCGCCCTCCGGGACAGGGGGGTACGAGCAGTACTTC.

The rearrangement links TRBV7-9 to TRBJ2-1, with a possible D match to TRBD2 (5 bases). V was clipped by 5 bases and J by 10 bases, with 21 bases between them. Germline V gives CDR1 SEHNR, CDR2 FQNEAQ (reference sequence). The length of the CDR3 is 15 residues. The CDR3 reads CASSPMDSPPFEQFF. The CDR3 DNA follows: TGTGCCAGCAGCCCAATGGACTCGCCCCCATTCGAGCAGTTCTTC.

This chain connects TRBV21-1 to TRBJ2-5; the D segment call TRBD1 is taken from the table without a DNA check. TRBV21-1 represents a pseudogene. This CDR3 has 16 amino acids. The CDR3 reads CASSKWEDRGLETQYF. The CDR3 DNA is TGTGCCAGCAGCAAATGGGAAGACAGGGGATTAGAGACCCAGTACTTC.

This chain's CDR3 is CASSPLDYEQYF. In DNA, the CDR3 is TGTGCCAGCTCCCCCTTAGACTACGAGCAGTACTTC. V and J are TRBV18 and TRBJ2-7, with no clear D. The CDR3 runs 12 residues. The ends were cut back, 6 bases at V and 3 bases at J, with 9 bases in the middle. Germline loops: CDR1 KGHSH, CDR2 LQKENI.

The chain recombines TRBV7-2 with TRBJ2-5; maybe TRBD2 (6 bases). This CDR3 spans 13 amino acids. Trimming pared 4 bases from V and 4 bases from J, leaving 10 bases between. From germline, CDR1 is SGHTA and CDR2 FQGNSA. DNA for the CDR3: TGTGCCAGCAGCTCTCAAGCGGGAGAGACCCAGTACTTC. It encodes CASSSQAGETQYF.

V and J are TRBV5-1 and TRBJ2-7, with TRBD1 matching 10 bases. The J segment lost 2 bases and the V segment lost 4 bases, leaving 6 bases of the junction unmatched. The CDR3 contains 15 residues. Germline-derived CDR1 and CDR2 are SGHRS and YFSETQ. The CDR3 DNA sequence: TGCGCCAGCAGCGTAGACAGGGGGCCCCCCTACGAGCAGTACTTC. Its translation is CASSVDRGPPYEQYF.

V usage is TRBV7-6 and J usage is TRBJ2-3, with D uncertain. V was trimmed by 5 bases and J by 2 bases, leaving 8 bases between them. Germline lookup yields CDR1 SGHVS and CDR2 FNYEAQ. The CDR3 loop spans 13 amino acids. The CDR3 DNA reads as TGTGCCAGCAGCCCCCCCTTCACAGATACGCAGTATTTT. Translated, it gives CASSPPFTDTQYF.

The rearrangement links TRBV7-2 to TRBJ2-1, with TRBD2 as a possible D gene (5 bases). The CDR3 spans 15 residues. The V end lost 2 bases, the J end lost 8 bases, and 16 bases lay between the germline ends. The V gene's germline CDR1 is SGHTA and CDR2 FQGNSA. CDR3 sequence reads: CASSLLVGIGDEQFF. The CDR3 DNA is TGTGCCAGCAGCTTACTTGTCGGGATTGGCGATGAGCAGTTCTTC.